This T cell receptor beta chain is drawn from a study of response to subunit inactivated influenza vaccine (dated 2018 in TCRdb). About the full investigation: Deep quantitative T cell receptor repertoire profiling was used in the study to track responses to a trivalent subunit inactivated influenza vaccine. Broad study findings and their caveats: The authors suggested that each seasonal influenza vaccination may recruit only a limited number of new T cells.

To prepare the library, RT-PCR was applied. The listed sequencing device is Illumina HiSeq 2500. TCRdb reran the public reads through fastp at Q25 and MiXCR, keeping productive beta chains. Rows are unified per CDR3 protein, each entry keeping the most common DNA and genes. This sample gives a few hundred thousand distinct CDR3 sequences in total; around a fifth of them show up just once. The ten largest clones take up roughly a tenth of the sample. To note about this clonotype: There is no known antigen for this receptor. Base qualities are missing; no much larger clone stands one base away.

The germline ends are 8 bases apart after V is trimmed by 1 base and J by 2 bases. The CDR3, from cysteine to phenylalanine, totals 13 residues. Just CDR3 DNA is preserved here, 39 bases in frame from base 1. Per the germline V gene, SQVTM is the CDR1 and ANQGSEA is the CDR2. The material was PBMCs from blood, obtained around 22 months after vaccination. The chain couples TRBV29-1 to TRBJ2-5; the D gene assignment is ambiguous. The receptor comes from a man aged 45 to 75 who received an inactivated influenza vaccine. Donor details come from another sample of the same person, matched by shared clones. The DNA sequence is TGCAGCGTTGAAGCCTCTCTACAAGAGACCCAGTACTTC. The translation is CSVEASLQETQYF.